This is a list of T cell receptor beta chains from one sample in a study of beta chain features in type 1 diabetes. Some clones are missing from TCRdb's copy, which holds only in-frame ones; the method was immunoSEQ multiplex PCR. The profile shows 280,000 or so clones, about 15% of them singletons. Sequencing was carried out using naive CD4+ T cells from blood. Source of these receptors: a man aged 18 to 29 with type 1 diabetes. The CDR3 runs from the conserved cysteine through the conserved F or W. A D gene is named only where the DNA matches it firmly. Clone size is shown for a subset of rows, as once, few, many or a class of expanded clone.

D gene: .
V gene: TRBV30
J gene: TRBJ1-3
clone size: few
CDR3 protein: CAWSVKGHSGNTIYF
CDR3 DNA: TGTGCCTGGAGTGTAAAGGGACACTCTGGAAACACCATATATTTT

D gene: TRBD1
V gene: TRBV29-1
J gene: TRBJ2-1
clone size: .
CDR3 protein: CSVEDRTGPPYNEQFF
CDR3 DNA: TGCAGCGTTGAAGATAGGACAGGGCCCCCCTACAATGAGCAGTTCTTC

D gene: .
V gene: TRBV14
J gene: TRBJ2-7
clone size: few
CDR3 protein: CASSRARAYEQYF
CDR3 DNA: TGTGCCAGCAGCCGGGCCAGGGCCTACGAGCAGTACTTC

D gene: .
V gene: TRBV30
J gene: TRBJ2-5
clone size: few
CDR3 protein: CAWSQQETQYF
CDR3 DNA: TGTGCCTGGAGTCAACAAGAGACCCAGTACTTC

D gene: .
V gene: TRBV29-1
J gene: TRBJ1-5
clone size: .
CDR3 protein: CSVQSSNQPQHF
CDR3 DNA: TGCAGCGTACAGAGTAGCAATCAGCCCCAGCATTTT

D gene: .
V gene: TRBV19
J gene: TRBJ2-3
clone size: few
CDR3 protein: CASRTGALFSGTDTQYF
CDR3 DNA: TGTGCCAGCAGGACGGGAGCGCTATTCTCGGGCACAGATACGCAGTATTTT

D gene: .
V gene: TRBV7-6
J gene: TRBJ2-1
clone size: .
CDR3 protein: CASSLVGGEYEQFF
CDR3 DNA: TGTGCCAGCAGCTTAGTCGGCGGGGAATATGAGCAGTTCTTC

D gene: TRBD2
V gene: TRBV7-2
J gene: TRBJ2-7
clone size: .
CDR3 protein: CASSGSGGVSEQYF
CDR3 DNA: TGTGCCAGCAGCGGGAGCGGGGGAGTATCCGAGCAGTACTTC

D gene: .
V gene: TRBV28
J gene: TRBJ1-6
clone size: .
CDR3 protein: CASSPGIDPYDSPLHF
CDR3 DNA: TGTGCCAGCAGTCCCGGTATCGATCCCTACGATTCACCCCTCCACTTT

D gene: TRBD1
V gene: TRBV28
J gene: TRBJ2-5
clone size: few
CDR3 protein: CASSSRQGPQETQYF
CDR3 DNA: TGTGCCAGCAGCTCTCGACAGGGACCCCAAGAGACCCAGTACTTC

D gene: TRBD2
V gene: TRBV30
J gene: TRBJ2-6
clone size: few
CDR3 protein: CAWRLAGGVTGANVLTF
CDR3 DNA: TGTGCCTGGAGACTAGCGGGAGGTGTAACTGGGGCCAACGTCCTGACTTTC

D gene: .
V gene: TRBV9
J gene: TRBJ2-7
clone size: few
CDR3 protein: CARSLTVFPSSYEQYF
CDR3 DNA: TGTGCCAGATCCCTGACAGTTTTCCCGAGCTCCTACGAGCAGTACTTC

D gene: TRBD1
V gene: TRBV7-9
J gene: TRBJ2-7
clone size: .
CDR3 protein: CASSDRGPNEQYF
CDR3 DNA: TGTGCCAGCAGCGACAGGGGGCCCAACGAGCAGTACTTC

D gene: TRBD1
V gene: TRBV5-4
J gene: TRBJ1-1
clone size: .
CDR3 protein: CASSLPGQATEAFF
CDR3 DNA: TGTGCCAGCAGCTTACCGGGACAGGCGACTGAAGCTTTCTTT

D gene: TRBD1
V gene: TRBV30
J gene: TRBJ2-2
clone size: .
CDR3 protein: CAWTDRGYTGELFF
CDR3 DNA: TGTGCCTGGACTGACAGGGGTTACACCGGGGAGCTGTTTTTT

D gene: .
V gene: TRBV7-9
J gene: TRBJ2-1
clone size: .
CDR3 protein: CASSRTGVGRAGGNEQFF
CDR3 DNA: TGTGCCAGCAGCCGGACAGGGGTCGGGAGGGCCGGGGGAAATGAGCAGTTCTTC

D gene: .
V gene: TRBV7-9
J gene: TRBJ2-1
clone size: .
CDR3 protein: CASSLAGSSYNEQFF
CDR3 DNA: TGTGCCAGCAGCTTAGCGGGCAGCTCCTACAATGAGCAGTTCTTC

D gene: .
V gene: TRBV5-4
J gene: TRBJ2-1
clone size: few
CDR3 protein: CASSLFLQGTDEQFF
CDR3 DNA: TGTGCCAGCAGCTTGTTCTTACAGGGTACCGATGAGCAGTTCTTC

D gene: .
V gene: TRBV9
J gene: TRBJ2-3
clone size: .
CDR3 protein: CASSVGLSTDTQYF
CDR3 DNA: TGTGCCAGCAGCGTAGGTCTCAGCACAGATACGCAGTATTTT

D gene: TRBD2
V gene: TRBV19
J gene: TRBJ2-1
clone size: once
CDR3 protein: CASSTRLAGGVHEQFF
CDR3 DNA: TGTGCCAGTAGTACCCGACTAGCGGGGGGTGTACATGAGCAGTTCTTC